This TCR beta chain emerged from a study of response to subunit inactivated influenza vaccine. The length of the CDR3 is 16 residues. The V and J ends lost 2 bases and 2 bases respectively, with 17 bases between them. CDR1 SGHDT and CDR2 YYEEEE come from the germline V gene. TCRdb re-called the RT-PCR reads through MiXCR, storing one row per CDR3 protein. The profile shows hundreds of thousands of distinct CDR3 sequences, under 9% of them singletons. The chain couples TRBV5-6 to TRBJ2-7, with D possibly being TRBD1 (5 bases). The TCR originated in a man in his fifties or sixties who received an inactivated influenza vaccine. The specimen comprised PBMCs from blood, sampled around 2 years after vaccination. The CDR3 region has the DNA TGTGCCAGCAGCTTCTTCGTGGACACTTCAACCTACGAGCAGTACTTC. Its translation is CASSFFVDTSTYEQYF.